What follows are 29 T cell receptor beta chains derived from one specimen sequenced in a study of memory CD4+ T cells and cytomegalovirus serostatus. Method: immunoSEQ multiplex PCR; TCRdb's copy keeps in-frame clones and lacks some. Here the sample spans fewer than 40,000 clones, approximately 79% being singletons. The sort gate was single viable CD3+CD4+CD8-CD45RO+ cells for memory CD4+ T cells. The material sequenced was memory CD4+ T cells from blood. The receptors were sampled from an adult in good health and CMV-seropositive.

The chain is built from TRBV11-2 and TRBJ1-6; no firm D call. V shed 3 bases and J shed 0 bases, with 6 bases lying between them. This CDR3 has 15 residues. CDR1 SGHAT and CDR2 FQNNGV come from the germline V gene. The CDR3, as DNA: TGTGCCAGCAGCTTTTCTAGCTCCTATAATTCACCCCTCCACTTT. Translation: CASSFSSSYNSPLHF.

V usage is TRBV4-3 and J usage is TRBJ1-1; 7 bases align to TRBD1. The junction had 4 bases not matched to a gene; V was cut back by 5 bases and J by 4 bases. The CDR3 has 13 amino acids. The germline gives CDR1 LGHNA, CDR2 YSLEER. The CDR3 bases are TGCGCCAGCAGCTTAGGACAGGCCACTGAAGCTTTCTTT. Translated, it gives CASSLGQATEAFF.

The CDR3 reads CASSLATANNEQFF. CDR3 DNA: TGTGCCAGCAGCTTAGCGACCGCAAACAATGAGCAGTTCTTC. The chain has TRBV7-8 and TRBJ2-1; no firm D call. Germline-derived CDR1 and CDR2 are SGHVS and FQNEAQ. The CDR3 sequence is 14 residues long. V was pared by 0 bases and J by 5 bases, with 8 bases between. The variable domain in full, completed from reference TRBV7-8 and TRBJ2-1, reads GAGVSQSPRYKVAKRGQDVALRCDPISGHVSLFWYQQALGQGPEFLTYFQNEAQLDKSGLPSDRFFAERPEGSVSTLKIQRTQQEDSAVYLCASSLATANNEQFFGPGTRLTVL.

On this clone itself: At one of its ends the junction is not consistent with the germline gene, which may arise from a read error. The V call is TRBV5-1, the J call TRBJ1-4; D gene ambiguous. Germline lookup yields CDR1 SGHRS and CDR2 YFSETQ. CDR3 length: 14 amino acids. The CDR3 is CASSLGQSDEKLFF. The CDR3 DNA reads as TGTGCCAGCAGCTTAGGGCAGTCGGATGAAAAACTGTTTTTT.

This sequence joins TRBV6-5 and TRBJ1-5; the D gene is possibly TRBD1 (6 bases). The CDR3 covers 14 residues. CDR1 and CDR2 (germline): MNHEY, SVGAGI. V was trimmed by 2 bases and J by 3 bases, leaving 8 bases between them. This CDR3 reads CASSYGQNNQPQHF. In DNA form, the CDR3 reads TGTGCCAGCAGTTACGGACAGAACAATCAGCCCCAGCATTTT.

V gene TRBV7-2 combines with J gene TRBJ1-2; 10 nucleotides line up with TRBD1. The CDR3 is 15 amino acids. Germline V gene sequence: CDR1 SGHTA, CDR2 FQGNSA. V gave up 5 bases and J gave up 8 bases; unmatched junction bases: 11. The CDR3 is CASSPSGQGLVGYTF. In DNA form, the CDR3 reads TGTGCCAGCAGCCCCTCGGGACAGGGGCTGGTAGGCTACACCTTC. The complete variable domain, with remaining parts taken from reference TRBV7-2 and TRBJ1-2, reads GAGVSQSPSNKVTEKGKDVELRCDPISGHTALYWYRQSLGQGLEFLIYFQGNSAPDKSGLPSDRFSAERTGGSVSTLTIQRTQQEDSAVYLCASSPSGQGLVGYTFGSGTRLTVV.

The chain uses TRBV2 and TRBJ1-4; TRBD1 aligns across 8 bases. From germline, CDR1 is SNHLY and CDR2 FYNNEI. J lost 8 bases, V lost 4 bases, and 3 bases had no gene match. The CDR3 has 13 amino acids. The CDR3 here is CASSGTGKEKLFF. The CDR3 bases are TGTGCCAGCAGTGGGACAGGGAAGGAAAAACTGTTTTTT.

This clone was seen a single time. The CDR3 spells CASSIDQGKAFF. CDR3 nucleotide sequence: TGTGCCAGTAGTATAGATCAGGGGAAAGCTTTCTTT. The V and J genes are TRBV19 and TRBJ1-1; possibly TRBD1 for D (6 bases). This CDR3 is built from 12 residues. Trimming pared 0 bases from V and 9 bases from J, leaving 8 bases between. Germline lookup yields CDR1 LNHDA and CDR2 SQIVND (reference sequence). Complete variable domain (other parts from reference TRBV19 and TRBJ1-1): DGGITQSPKYLFRKEGQNVTLSCEQNLNHDAMYWYRQDPGQGLRLIYYSQIVNDFQKGDIAEGYSVSREKKESFPLTVTSAQKNPTAFYLCASSIDQGKAFFGQGTRLTVV.

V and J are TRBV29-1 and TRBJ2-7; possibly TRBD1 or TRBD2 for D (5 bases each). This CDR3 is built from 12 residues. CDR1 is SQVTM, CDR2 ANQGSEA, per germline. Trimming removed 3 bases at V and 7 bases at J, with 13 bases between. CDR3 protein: CSVDSEGREQYF. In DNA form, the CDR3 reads TGCAGCGTTGACAGTGAGGGACGGGAGCAGTACTTC.

CDR3 amino acids: CATSQPGTGANVLTF. Here the CDR3 DNA reads TGTGCCACCAGCCAACCCGGGACTGGGGCCAACGTCCTGACTTTC. The chain combines TRBV15 with TRBJ2-6; perhaps TRBD2 as D (5 bases). The CDR3 loop spans 15 amino acids. The germline V gene has CDR1 LNHNV and CDR2 YYDKDF (reference sequence). Trimming removed 5 bases from V and 2 bases from J, with 10 bases in between.

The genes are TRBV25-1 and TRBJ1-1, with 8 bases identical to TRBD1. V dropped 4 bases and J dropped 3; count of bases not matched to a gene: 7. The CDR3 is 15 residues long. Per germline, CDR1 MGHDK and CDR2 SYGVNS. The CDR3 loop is CASSAYRGGDTEAFF. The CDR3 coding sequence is TGTGCCAGCAGTGCTTACAGGGGGGGCGACACTGAAGCTTTCTTT.

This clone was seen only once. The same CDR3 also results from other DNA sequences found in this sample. The CDR3 sequence is CASSLGQGAYGYTF. CDR3 DNA: TGTGCCAGCAGCTTGGGACAGGGGGCCTATGGCTACACCTTC. The gene calls are TRBV7-2 and TRBJ1-2; 12 bases fit TRBD1. Germline V gene data show CDR1 as SGHTA and CDR2 as FQGNSA. The length of the CDR3 is 14 residues. V trimming: 3 bases; J trimming: 4 bases; junction bases outside the gene matches: 0.

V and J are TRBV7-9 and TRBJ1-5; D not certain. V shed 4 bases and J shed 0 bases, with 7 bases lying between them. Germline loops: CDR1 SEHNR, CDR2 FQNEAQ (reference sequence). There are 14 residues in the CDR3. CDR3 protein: CASSSSISNQPQHF. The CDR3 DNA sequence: TGTGCCAGCAGCTCCTCAATTAGCAATCAGCCCCAGCATTTT.

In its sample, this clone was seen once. The CDR3 protein is CASSLNSGANVLTF. DNA for the CDR3: TGTGCCAGCAGCTTGAACTCTGGGGCCAACGTCCTGACTTTC. V is TRBV7-3 and J is TRBJ2-6, with D unclear. CDR1 SGHTA and CDR2 FQGTGA come from the germline V gene. CDR3 length: 14 residues. V lost 3 bases and J lost 0, with 3 bases in between.

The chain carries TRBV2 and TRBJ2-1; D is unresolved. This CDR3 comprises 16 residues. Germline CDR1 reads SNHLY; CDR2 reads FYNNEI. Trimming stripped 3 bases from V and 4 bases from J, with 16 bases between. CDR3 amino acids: CASSEVRTTFYNEQFF. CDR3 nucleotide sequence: TGTGCCAGCAGTGAGGTACGAACCACCTTTTACAATGAGCAGTTCTTC.

This CDR3 reads CASSSYSGGADTQYF. As DNA, the CDR3 is TGTGCCAGCAGCTCGTATAGCGGGGGGGCGGATACGCAGTATTTT. V and J are TRBV7-3 and TRBJ2-3, with TRBD2 matching over 11 bases. J lost 6 bases, V lost 4 bases, and 6 bases had no gene match. The germline CDR1 and CDR2 sequences are SGHTA and FQGTGA. The CDR3 length is 15 residues.

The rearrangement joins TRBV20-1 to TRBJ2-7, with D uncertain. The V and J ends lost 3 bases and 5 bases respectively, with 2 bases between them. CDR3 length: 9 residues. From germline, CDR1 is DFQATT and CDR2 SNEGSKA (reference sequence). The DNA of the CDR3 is TGCAGTGCTAGCCACGAGCAGTACTTC. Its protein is CSASHEQYF.

The CDR3 DNA follows: TGTGCCAGCAGCCGTCCTCCGACCCAAGAGACCCAGTACTTC. Its translation is CASSRPPTQETQYF. This chain joins TRBV5-5 and TRBJ2-5; D call uncertain. The ends were cut back, 4 bases at V and 1 base at J, with 11 bases in the middle. Per germline, CDR1 SGHKS and CDR2 YYEKEE (reference sequence). CDR3 length: 14 amino acids. The whole variable domain, filled in from reference TRBV5-5 and TRBJ2-5, reads DAGVTQSPTHLIKTRGQQVTLRCSPISGHKSVSWYQQVLGQGPQFIFQYYEKEERGRGNFPDRFSARQFPNYSSELNVNALLLGDSALYLCASSRPPTQETQYFGPGTRLLVL.

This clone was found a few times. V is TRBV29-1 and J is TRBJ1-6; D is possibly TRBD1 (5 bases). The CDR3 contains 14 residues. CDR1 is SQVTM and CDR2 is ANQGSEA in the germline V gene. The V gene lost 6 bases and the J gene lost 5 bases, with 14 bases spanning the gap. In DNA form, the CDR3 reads TGCAGCGTGACGATTGGCAGGGATAATTCACCCCTCCACTTT. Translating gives CSVTIGRDNSPLHF.

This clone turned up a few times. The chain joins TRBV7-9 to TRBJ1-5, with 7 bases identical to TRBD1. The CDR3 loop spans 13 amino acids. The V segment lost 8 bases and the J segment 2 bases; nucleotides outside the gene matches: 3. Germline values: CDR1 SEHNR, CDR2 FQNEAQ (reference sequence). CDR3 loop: CASQGGGNQPQHF. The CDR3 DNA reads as TGTGCCAGCCAGGGGGGTGGCAATCAGCCCCAGCATTTT.

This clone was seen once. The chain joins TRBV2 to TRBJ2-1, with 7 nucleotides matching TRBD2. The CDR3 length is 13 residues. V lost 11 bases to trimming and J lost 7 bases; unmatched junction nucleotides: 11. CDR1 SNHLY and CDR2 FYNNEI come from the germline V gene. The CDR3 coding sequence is TGTGCCGGGACGTCTGGGGGGGGGAATGAGCAGTTCTTC. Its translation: CAGTSGGGNEQFF.

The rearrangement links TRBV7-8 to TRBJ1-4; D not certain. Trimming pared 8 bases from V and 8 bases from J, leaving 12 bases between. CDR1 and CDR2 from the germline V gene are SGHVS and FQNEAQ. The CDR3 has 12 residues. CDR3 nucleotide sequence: TGTGCCAGCCTAGGGCAAGGGGAAAAACTGTTTTTT. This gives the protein CASLGQGEKLFF.

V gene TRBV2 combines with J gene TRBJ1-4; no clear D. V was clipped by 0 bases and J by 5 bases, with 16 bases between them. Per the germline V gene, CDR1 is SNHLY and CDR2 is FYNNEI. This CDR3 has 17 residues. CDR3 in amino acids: CASSEAFSRQANEKLFF. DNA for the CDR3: TGTGCCAGCAGTGAAGCGTTTAGTCGGCAGGCGAATGAAAAACTGTTTTTT.

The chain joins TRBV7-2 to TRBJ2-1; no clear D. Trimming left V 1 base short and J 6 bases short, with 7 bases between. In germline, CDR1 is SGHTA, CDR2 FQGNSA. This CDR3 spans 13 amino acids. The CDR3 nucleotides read TGTGCCAGCAGCTTAGGCTCGTCCAATGAGCAGTTCTTC. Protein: CASSLGSSNEQFF.

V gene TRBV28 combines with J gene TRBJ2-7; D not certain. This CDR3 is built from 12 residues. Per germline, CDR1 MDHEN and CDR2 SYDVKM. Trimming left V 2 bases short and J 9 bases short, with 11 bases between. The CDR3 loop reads CASSLELTAQYF. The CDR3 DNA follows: TGTGCCAGCAGTTTAGAGCTTACTGCGCAGTACTTC.

The CDR3 sequence is CASSSSGSGNTGELFF. The CDR3 DNA reads TGTGCCAGCAGCTCTAGCGGGAGTGGGAACACCGGGGAGCTGTTTTTT. This chain links TRBV5-4 with TRBJ2-2, with 10 bases that match TRBD2. V trimming: 3 bases; J trimming: 1 base; junction bases outside the gene matches: 3. The CDR3 runs to 16 residues. Germline lookup yields CDR1 SGHNT and CDR2 YYREEE (reference sequence).

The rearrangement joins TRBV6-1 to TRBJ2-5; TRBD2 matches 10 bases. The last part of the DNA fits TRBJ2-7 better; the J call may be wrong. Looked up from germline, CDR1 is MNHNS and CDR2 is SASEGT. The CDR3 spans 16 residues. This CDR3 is CASSEALAGETYEQYF. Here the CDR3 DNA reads TGTGCCAGCAGTGAAGCCCTAGCGGGGGAGACCTACGAGCAGTACTTC.

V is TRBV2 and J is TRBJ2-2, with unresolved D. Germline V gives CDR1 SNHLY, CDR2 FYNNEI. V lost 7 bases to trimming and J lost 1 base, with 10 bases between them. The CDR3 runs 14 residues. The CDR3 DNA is TGTGCCAGCAAGGGTAGAGGGAACACCGGGGAGCTGTTTTTT. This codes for CASKGRGNTGELFF.

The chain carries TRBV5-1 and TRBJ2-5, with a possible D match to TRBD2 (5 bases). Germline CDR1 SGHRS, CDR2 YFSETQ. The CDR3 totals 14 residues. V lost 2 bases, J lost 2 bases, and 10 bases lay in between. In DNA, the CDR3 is TGCGCCAGCAGCTTAGAGCGGCCACAAGAGACCCAGTACTTC. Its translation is CASSLERPQETQYF.